These 24 T cell receptor beta chains came from one sample sequenced in a study of response to subunit inactivated influenza vaccine. MiXCR was run by TCRdb on the RT-PCR reads, yielding one entry per CDR3 protein. The table lists about 540,000 distinct CDR3 sequences, less than 25% of them singletons. The data also belong to a second study, concerning T cells expressing NK-cell markers. This second study notes: TCR beta cDNA was made by 5'RACE template switching with UMIs.

The material was CD4+ T cells sorted from PBMCs, obtained 11 to 12 days after vaccination. Every receptor here comes from a middle-aged man who received an inactivated influenza vaccine.

This clonotype was found once. V is TRBV9 and J is TRBJ1-1; 7 positions match TRBD1. J gave up 0 bases and V 4 bases, and 9 bases lay outside the gene matches. The CDR3 is made up of 16 amino acids. In germline, CDR1 is SGDLS, CDR2 YYNGEE. CDR3: CASSLLGQALNTEAFF. The CDR3 nucleotides read TGTGCCAGCAGCTTGCTCGGACAGGCCCTGAACACTGAAGCTTTCTTT.

This clonotype was seen only a few times. The chain employs TRBV6-2 or TRBV6-3 and TRBJ1-2, with 8 nucleotides matching TRBD1. The CDR3 length is 13 residues. Trimming took 4 bases from V and 10 from J; bases not matched to a gene: 8. Looked up from germline, CDR1 is MNHEY and CDR2 is SVGEGT. CDR3 amino acids: CASSLTGESTYTF. In DNA, the CDR3 is TGTGCCAGCAGTTTGACAGGGGAATCCACCTACACCTTC.

This chain joins TRBV29-1 and TRBJ1-2; D unresolved. Germline lookup yields CDR1 SQVTM and CDR2 ANQGSEA. With 0 bases removed from V and 8 bases from J, the gap between germline ends came to 25 bases. CDR3 size: 17 residues. The CDR3 loop reads CSVEDHARTVLARGYTF. Here the CDR3 DNA reads TGCAGCGTTGAAGATCACGCCCGGACGGTGTTGGCCCGCGGCTACACCTTC.

The chain joins TRBV20-1 to TRBJ1-1; 7 bases fit TRBD1. CDR1 DFQATT and CDR2 SNEGSKA come from the germline V gene (reference sequence). The trim removed 1 base at V and 5 bases at J, leaving 7 bases unmatched. This CDR3 contains 14 residues. The CDR3 DNA sequence: TGCAGTGCTAGAGTGGCCGCAGGGGGTACTGAAGCTTTCTTT. It is translated as CSARVAAGGTEAFF.

The chain joins TRBV11-2 to TRBJ1-1; perhaps TRBD1 as D (5 bases). This CDR3 comprises 16 residues. CDR1 and CDR2 from the germline V gene are SGHAT and FQNNGV. V lost 0 bases, J lost 3 bases, and 14 bases lay in between. CDR3 loop: CASSLDSWGEDTEAFF. The CDR3 bases are TGTGCCAGCAGCTTAGATTCGTGGGGGGAGGACACTGAAGCTTTCTTT.

In this sample, this clonotype turned up a few times. The rearrangement uses TRBV10-3 and TRBJ2-7; 11 bases align to TRBD1. This CDR3 has 15 residues. Germline V lookup: CDR1 ENHRY, CDR2 SYGVKD. Trimming cost V 0 bases and J 3 bases; bases outside gene matches: 1. The CDR3 sequence is CAISESGTGGYEQYF. The DNA of the CDR3 is TGTGCCATCAGTGAGTCTGGGACAGGGGGCTACGAGCAGTACTTC.

This clonotype was seen a handful of times. This chain links TRBV29-1 with TRBJ2-5; D is possibly TRBD2 (5 bases). Looked up from germline, CDR1 is SQVTM and CDR2 is ANQGSEA. CDR3 length: 10 residues. V dropped 7 bases and J dropped 4 bases, with 7 bases sitting between them. The CDR3 spells CSDRGETQYF. The CDR3 DNA reads TGCAGCGACCGGGGAGAGACCCAGTACTTC.

CDR3: CASRIGHVVVRTGELFF. DNA for the CDR3: TGCGCCAGCAGAATCGGACACGTTGTAGTCCGGACCGGGGAGCTGTTTTTT. The chain employs TRBV5-1 and TRBJ2-2, with a weak D call TRBD1 (5 bases). CDR3 length equals 17 residues. The V gene's germline CDR1 is SGHRS and CDR2 YFSETQ. V was cut by 5 bases and J by 5 bases, with 22 bases left in between.

This sequence joins TRBV20-1 and TRBJ2-5, with 15 nucleotides matching TRBD2. V dropped 6 bases and J dropped 4; count of bases not matched to a gene: 3. Germline V gives CDR1 DFQATT, CDR2 SNEGSKA (reference sequence). The CDR3 length is 14 residues. The CDR3 nucleotides are TGCAGTGCGCTGGGACTAGCGGGGGGAGAGACCCAGTACTTC. Amino acid sequence: CSALGLAGGETQYF.

This clonotype was seen many times. J is TRBJ1-5 and V is TRBV6-5; 7 positions match TRBD1. Per the germline V gene, CDR1 is MNHEY and CDR2 is SVGAGI. CDR3 length: 18 residues. V gave up 0 bases and J gave up 0 bases; unmatched junction bases: 8. CDR3 bases: TGTGCCAGCAGTTACTCGGACAGGAACTTATATAGCAATCAGCCCCAGCATTTT. Its translation: CASSYSDRNLYSNQPQHF.

The chain recombines TRBV5-1 with TRBJ2-1; TRBD2 agrees at 7 bases. CDR3 size: 15 residues. Germline V lookup: CDR1 SGHRS, CDR2 YFSETQ. The V segment lost 7 bases and the J segment 4 bases; nucleotides outside the gene matches: 11. The CDR3 DNA reads TGCGCCAGCTCACAAGGTAGCGGGCCTTACAATGAGCAGTTCTTC. Translation gives CASSQGSGPYNEQFF.

The chain uses TRBV5-6 and TRBJ1-2, with TRBD1 matching over 11 bases. The ends lost 2 bases at V and 7 bases at J; junction bases unmatched: 4. Germline-derived CDR1 and CDR2 are SGHDT and YYEEEE. The CDR3 runs to 14 residues. The CDR3 nucleotides read TGTGCCAGCAGCTTTTGGACAGGGGGCGTTGGCTACACCTTC. Protein product: CASSFWTGGVGYTF.

The rearrangement links TRBV20-1 to TRBJ1-1; D may be TRBD1 (5 bases). Germline-derived CDR1 and CDR2 are DFQATT and SNEGSKA (reference sequence). CDR3 length: 13 residues. V was shortened by 3 bases and J by 4 bases, with 12 bases between the two germline ends. The CDR3 sequence: CSASRQKFTEAFF. The DNA of the CDR3 is TGCAGTGCTAGTCGACAGAAATTCACTGAAGCTTTCTTT.

This clonotype was counted only a few times. The chain uses TRBV18 and TRBJ2-1; 9 nucleotides line up with TRBD2. CDR1 KGHSH and CDR2 LQKENI come from the germline V gene. Trimming took 3 bases from V and 0 from J; bases not matched to a gene: 9. This CDR3 comprises 18 residues. The CDR3 coding sequence is TGTGCCAGCTCACCGAAAGGCGGGGGGGCGAGCTCCTACAATGAGCAGTTCTTC. Translation: CASSPKGGGASSYNEQFF.

The gene calls are TRBV2 and TRBJ1-2, with D tentatively TRBD1 (6 bases). Trimming removed 7 bases from V and 8 bases from J, with 20 bases in between. Germline V gives CDR1 SNHLY, CDR2 FYNNEI. CDR3 length: 14 residues. The CDR3 region is CASTPGQTVGGYTF. The CDR3, as DNA: TGTGCCAGCACTCCAGGACAGACCGTCGGCGGCTACACCTTC. Variable domain in full (rest from reference TRBV2 and TRBJ1-2): EPEVTQTPSHQVTQMGQEVILRCVPISNHLYFYWYRQILGQKVEFLVSFYNNEISEKSEIFDDQFSVERPDGSNFTLKIRSTKLEDSAMYFCASTPGQTVGGYTFGSGTRLTVV.

This clonotype was seen a few times. The chain recombines TRBV20-1 with TRBJ2-3; TRBD2 aligns across 10 bases. With 3 bases clipped from V and 4 bases from J, the junction kept 7 bases outside the gene matches. The CDR3 length is 15 residues. Per the germline V gene, CDR1 is DFQATT and CDR2 is SNEGSKA (reference sequence). The CDR3 loop reads CSARRPSGSSDTQYF. In DNA, the CDR3 is TGCAGTGCTAGGAGACCTAGCGGGAGCTCAGATACGCAGTATTTT.

This clonotype was seen more than once but under ten times. This rearrangement joins TRBV5-1 to TRBJ2-5; D may correspond to TRBD1 or TRBD2 (6 bases each). V gave up 7 bases and J gave up 0 bases, with 16 bases separating them. This CDR3 has 15 amino acids. Germline V gene data show CDR1 as SGHRS and CDR2 as YFSETQ. CDR3 bases: TGCGCCAGCCACAAAGGGGGAGGACACCAAGAGACCCAGTACTTC. It specifies CASHKGGGHQETQYF.

This clonotype has just a few counts. The rearrangement links TRBV7-2 to TRBJ2-1; 8 nucleotides line up with TRBD2. The CDR3 runs to 15 residues. Trimming cost V 5 bases and J 5 bases; bases outside gene matches: 8. Germline V gene data show CDR1 as SGHTA and CDR2 as FQGNSA. In nucleotides, the CDR3 is TGTGCCAGCAGCGTACAAGCGGGGGCGAACAATGAGCAGTTCTTC. Its protein is CASSVQAGANNEQFF.

This chain links TRBV20-1 with TRBJ2-2, with 7 bases that match TRBD2. Germline V gene lookup returns CDR1 DFQATT and CDR2 SNEGSKA (reference sequence). The ends lost 3 bases at V and 2 bases at J; junction bases unmatched: 9. The CDR3 is made up of 16 amino acids. In nucleotides, the CDR3 is TGCAGTGCTAGTGGGCCAGCGGGGCTCAACACCGGGGAGCTGTTTTTT. It is translated as CSASGPAGLNTGELFF.

Comment on this clonotype: The junction differs from germline at one of its ends, possibly a read error. J is TRBJ2-5 and V is TRBV5-1; tentatively, D is TRBD1 (6 bases). This CDR3 contains 13 residues. Germline lookup yields CDR1 SGHRS and CDR2 YFSETQ. CDR3 loop: CASKENREETKYF. The CDR3 DNA reads TGCGCCAGCAAGGAGAACAGGGAAGAGACCAAGTACTTC.

This clonotype showed up many times. This chain uses TRBV5-4 with TRBJ2-1, with a weak D call TRBD1 (5 bases). The CDR3 loop spans 20 amino acids. Germline V gene sequence: CDR1 SGHNT, CDR2 YYREEE (reference sequence). V gave up 6 bases and J gave up 0 bases, with 28 bases separating them. In nucleotides, the CDR3 is TGTGCCAGCACCTCTGAGACAGTCCGCGCTAAAGTTTACTCCTACAATGAGCAGTTCTTC. It translates to CASTSETVRAKVYSYNEQFF. The variable domain in full, completed from reference TRBV5-4 and TRBJ2-1, reads ETGVTQSPTHLIKTRGQQVTLRCSSQSGHNTVSWYQQALGQGPQFIFQYYREEENGRGNFPPRFSGLQFPNYSSELNVNALELDDSALYLCASTSETVRAKVYSYNEQFFGPGTRLTVL.

The CDR3 DNA reads TGCAGTGCCTCGGACAGAAATGAAAAACTGTTTTTT. Translated: CSASDRNEKLFF. The chain links TRBV20-1 to TRBJ1-4, with D maybe TRBD1 (6 bases). Germline assignment: CDR1 DFQATT and CDR2 SNEGSKA (reference sequence). V lost 6 bases, J lost 5 bases, and 10 bases lay in between. This CDR3 comprises 12 residues.

The CDR3 sequence is CASSATPTVNTEAFF. The CDR3, as DNA: TGTGCCAGTAGTGCAACCCCGACAGTGAACACTGAAGCTTTCTTT. V usage is TRBV19 and J usage is TRBJ1-1, with a weak D call TRBD1 (5 bases). V lost 5 bases and J 0 bases, leaving 13 bases between the germline ends. In germline, CDR1 is LNHDA, CDR2 SQIVND (reference sequence). This CDR3 has 15 residues.

This clonotype was counted a few times. V usage is TRBV21-1 and J usage is TRBJ2-7. TRBV21-1 is classified as a pseudogene. CDR3 length: 16 residues. CDR3 protein: CASSKHGRRYFYEQYF. CDR3 coding DNA: TGTGCCAGCAGCAAACACGGACGGAGATATTTCTACGAGCAGTACTTC.